This T cell receptor beta chain comes out of a study of CD8 T cells in Susac syndrome (dated by TCRdb to the late 2010s). Describing the broader study: Whether CD8+ T cell activation and differentiation in Susac syndrome was antigen driven was tested using repertoire sequencing.

RNA was extracted with the RNeasy kit and about 0.5 to 1 ug was reverse transcribed using random hexamers. TCR beta CDR3 regions were amplified with the immunoSEQ multiplex PCR assay covering 54 Vbeta and 13 Jbeta segments. To correct PCR amplification bias, a synthetic template baseline was used for both primer optimization and computational correction. The authors' pipeline ran thus. Reads were annotated to V, D and J genes according to IMGT and were analyzed with immunoSEQ Analyzer, with only productive sequences retained. Clonality was calculated as one minus the Shannon entropy normalized by log2 of the number of productive unique sequences. For each patient and control, public and private clones were evaluated within the 100 most prevalent clones. Clones were defined as Susac-specific when absent from the healthy and MS cohorts, from about 1,100 published viral clones and from other ImmuneACCESS disease sequences. TCRdb took the public reads, trimmed them with fastp at Q25, ran MiXCR for clone calling and kept in-frame beta chains. Under each unique CDR3 protein, matching rows form one entry showing the most common genes and DNA. The V and J calls and clone size come from TCRdb's table, not from the authors' own analysis. This sample holds about 210,000 distinct CDR3 sequences; around 95% were observed only once. The top ten constitute roughly 0.1% of the sample.

Peripheral blood CD8+ and CD4+ T cells from healthy donors, Susac syndrome patients and multiple sclerosis patients were profiled by high-throughput TCR beta sequencing. Treatment-naive patients with stable or active relapsing-remitting disease fulfilling revised McDonald criteria were used as multiple sclerosis controls. CD8+ TEMRA cells were enriched by FACS, while bulk CD8+ and CD4+ T cells were purified by magnetic negative isolation. Blood was drawn into EDTA tubes, processed within 24 hours, and PBMCs were isolated by density gradient centrifugation. PBMCs intended for TCR sequencing were cryopreserved in liquid nitrogen and thawed later in a water bath at 37 degrees C. A purity of at least 90% was achieved for sorted or isolated CD4+, CD8+ and CD8+ TEMRA cells. This clonotype showed up just a few times. This receptor's antigen is unknown. One end of the junction does not line up with germline, which may come from a read error.

Study-wide conclusions, independent of this receptor: The number of individuals in the TCR sequencing and HLA analysis was recognized as being relatively small.

As encoded in the germline V gene, CDR1 is SGHRS while CDR2 is YFSETQ. The CDR3 covers 11 residues, taking in both the cysteine and the phenylalanine. Here the CDR3 DNA is all that survives: 33 bases in frame from base 1. The TCR was taken from a human donor with multiple sclerosis. The sequence is built from TRBV5-1 and TRBJ2-5; there is no confident call for the D gene. Material: CD4+ T cells from PBMCs. The CDR3 protein: CASSRQETQYF. The bases read TGTGCCAGCTCCCGCCAAGAGACCCAGTACTTC.